Shown below are 14 T cell receptor beta chains from a single sample sequenced in a study of T cell changes during pregnancy in multiple sclerosis. Clones were read by immunoSEQ multiplex PCR, and TCRdb kept only the in-frame ones, dropping some. The data contain about 66,000 clones, 90% of them singletons. This material consisted of peripheral blood, taken in the third trimester of pregnancy. The receptors here all came from a female donor with multiple sclerosis, enrolled in a pregnancy study.

The V gene is TRBV6-6, the J gene TRBJ1-1; tentative D call: TRBD1 (5 bases). Germline CDR1 MNHNY, CDR2 SVGAGI (reference sequence). V gave up 0 bases and J gave up 0 bases, with 8 bases separating them. The CDR3 contains 15 residues. The CDR3 sequence: CASSYSAGMNTEAFF. CDR3 nucleotide sequence: TGTGCCAGCAGTTACTCGGCAGGGATGAACACTGAAGCTTTCTTT.

The chain uses TRBV4-1 and TRBJ2-7; 9 nucleotides align to TRBD1. Trimming at V came to 2 bases and at J to 5 bases, leaving 7 bases not matched to a gene. Germline values: CDR1 MGHRA, CDR2 YSYEKL. This CDR3 has 15 amino acids. CDR3 DNA: TGCGCCAGCAGCCAACCGGGACAGGGTCTGGACGAGCAGTACTTC. The encoded protein is CASSQPGQGLDEQYF.

J is TRBJ1-4 and V is TRBV30; D unclear. Germline V gives CDR1 GTSNPN, CDR2 SVGIG (reference sequence). Deletions cut 0 bases from V and 12 bases from J, with 11 bases between. The CDR3 spans 12 residues. The CDR3 loop reads CAWSVDQVELFF. For the CDR3, the DNA is TGTGCCTGGAGTGTAGACCAGGTTGAACTGTTTTTT.

V is TRBV14 and J is TRBJ2-7, with D tentatively TRBD2 (6 bases). V gave up 2 bases and J gave up 5 bases, with 16 bases separating them. Per germline, CDR1 SGHDN and CDR2 FVKESK. The CDR3 is made up of 15 amino acids. The DNA of the CDR3 is TGTGCCAGCAGCCAAAGTTCGGGAGTTGGGGACGAGCAGTACTTC. Translating it yields CASSQSSGVGDEQYF.

This chain joins TRBV7-8 and TRBJ1-5; 7 bases map to TRBD1. The CDR3 spans 19 residues. Germline assignment: CDR1 SGHVS and CDR2 FQNEAQ. The V segment lost 5 bases and the J segment 3 bases; nucleotides outside the gene matches: 19. The CDR3 loop is CASSAYMAVGDSINQPQHF. The CDR3 DNA is TGTGCCAGCAGCGCTTATATGGCGGTCGGGGACAGCATCAATCAGCCCCAGCATTTT.

The chain uses TRBV19 and TRBJ1-1, with D perhaps matching TRBD1 (6 bases). The CDR3 runs to 15 residues. The germline gives CDR1 LNHDA, CDR2 SQIVND (reference sequence). V dropped 4 bases and J dropped 1 base, with 13 bases sitting between them. CDR3 DNA sequence: TGTGCCAGTAGTAAACTCGGGGGGCCGAACACTGAAGCTTTCTTT. Protein sequence: CASSKLGGPNTEAFF.

V and J are TRBV7-9 and TRBJ1-3, with 7 bases aligning to TRBD1. V trimming: 8 bases; J trimming: 0 bases; junction bases outside the gene matches: 7. From germline, CDR1 is SEHNR and CDR2 FQNEAQ (reference sequence). The CDR3 sequence is 15 residues long. This chain's CDR3 is CASAGGFGSGNTIYF. The CDR3 nucleotides are TGTGCCAGCGCAGGGGGTTTTGGCTCTGGAAACACCATATATTTT.

The chain links TRBV5-1 to TRBJ2-5; 7 bases are shared with TRBD1. The CDR3 extends over 16 amino acids. The germline gives CDR1 SGHRS, CDR2 YFSETQ. J was trimmed by 2 bases and V by 3 bases; bases with no gene match: 10. CDR3 bases: TGCGCCAGCAGCTCTATACAGGGGCCCCCGCAAGAGACCCAGTACTTC. Protein product: CASSSIQGPPQETQYF.

The rearrangement joins TRBV19 to TRBJ1-2; 9 nucleotides align to TRBD1. CDR3 size: 14 residues. The trim removed 2 bases at V and 4 bases at J, leaving 2 bases unmatched. Germline-derived CDR1 and CDR2 are LNHDA and SQIVND (reference sequence). As DNA, the CDR3 is TGTGCCAGTAGTATACAGGGACAGGGCTATGGCTACACCTTC. Protein sequence: CASSIQGQGYGYTF.

To note about this clone: This sample also contains other DNA sequences that code for the same CDR3. This chain links TRBV5-1 with TRBJ2-1, with 7 bases aligning to TRBD1. This CDR3 has 13 residues. Germline values: CDR1 SGHRS, CDR2 YFSETQ. The ends lost 8 bases at V and 7 bases at J; junction bases unmatched: 9. CDR3 nucleotide sequence: TGCGCCAGTAGCCACGGCAGGGGGAATGAGCAGTTCTTC. Translation gives CASSHGRGNEQFF. Combining the CDR3 with reference TRBV5-1 and TRBJ2-1 gives the whole variable domain KAGVTQTPRYLIKTRGQQVTLSCSPISGHRSVSWYQQTPGQGLQFLFEYFSETQRNKGNFPGRFSGRQFSNSRSEMNVSTLELGDSALYLCASSHGRGNEQFFGPGTRLTVL.

This clone was seen only a few times. J is TRBJ1-2 and V is TRBV7-6, with D possibly matching TRBD1 (6 bases). Germline V gene lookup returns CDR1 SGHVS and CDR2 FNYEAQ. V was clipped by 1 base and J by 7 bases, with 10 bases between them. There are 13 residues in the CDR3. The CDR3 DNA follows: TGTGCCAGCAGCTTAGGCACAGGGTTTGGCTACACCTTC. This sequence encodes CASSLGTGFGYTF.

The chain recombines TRBV5-1 with TRBJ2-7, with 7 bases aligning to TRBD1. V was clipped by 4 bases and J by 2 bases; unmatched bases: 6. Germline values: CDR1 SGHRS, CDR2 YFSETQ. This CDR3 comprises 14 residues. In nucleotides, the CDR3 is TGCGCCAGCAGCCCGTCCGGGACAGCCTACGAGCAGTACTTC. Protein: CASSPSGTAYEQYF.

This clone was detected once. The chain recombines TRBV19 with TRBJ1-5, with D hard to call. Trimming took 7 bases from V and 2 from J, leaving 12 bases between them. The germline CDR1 and CDR2 sequences are LNHDA and SQIVND (reference sequence). The CDR3 is 14 amino acids. The CDR3 loop reads CASTVFGGNQPQHF. For the CDR3, the DNA is TGTGCCAGTACTGTGTTCGGGGGCAATCAGCCCCAGCATTTT. Full variable domain (rest looked up from reference TRBV19 and TRBJ1-5): DGGITQSPKYLFRKEGQNVTLSCEQNLNHDAMYWYRQDPGQGLRLIYYSQIVNDFQKGDIAEGYSVSREKKESFPLTVTSAQKNPTAFYLCASTVFGGNQPQHFGDGTRLSIL.

A note on this clone: Compared with germline, one end of the junction differs, possibly owing to a read error. The chain uses TRBV5-8 and TRBJ1-2, with no clear D. Germline assignment: CDR1 SGHTS and CDR2 YDEGEE. The CDR3 is 11 amino acids. CDR3 nucleotides: TGTGCCAGCAGCTTTTTGCAGGCTCCATTCTTC. This gives the protein CASSFLQAPFF. The whole variable domain, remainder taken from reference TRBV5-8 and TRBJ1-2, is EAGVTQSPTHLIKTRGQQATLRCSPISGHTSVYWYQQALGLGLQFLLWYDEGEERNRGNFPPRFSGRQFPNYSSELNVNALELEDSALYLCASSFLQAPFFGSGTRLTVV.